Listed here are 28 T cell receptor beta chains from one sample, sequenced in a study of blood T cell repertoires in COVID-19. Only in-frame clones appear in the TCRdb table, and some are missing; sequencing was by immunoSEQ multiplex PCR. The sample has fewer than 250,000 clones, 80% seen once. Sequencing was performed on PBMCs or T cells enriched from blood (not recorded which). These receptors came from a middle-aged woman with acute COVID-19.

The chain is built from TRBV28 and TRBJ1-5; tentative D call: TRBD1 (5 bases). The V and J ends lost 5 bases and 3 bases respectively, with 17 bases between them. Germline lookup yields CDR1 MDHEN and CDR2 SYDVKM. The CDR3 consists of 16 residues. CDR3 in amino acids: CASSGNDGGNNQPQHF. The CDR3 DNA reads as TGTGCCAGCAGTGGGAACGACGGGGGAAACAATCAGCCCCAGCATTTT.

The chain joins TRBV9 to TRBJ2-3; TRBD2 matches 10 bases. After removal of 6 bases from V and 8 bases from J, the junction contained 12 bases not matched to a gene. The CDR3 covers 15 residues. Germline CDR1 is SGDLS and CDR2 is YYNGEE. For the CDR3, the DNA is TGTGCCAGCACCATAGCGGGGGGAATTGGGGGTACGCAGTATTTT. Translation gives CASTIAGGIGGTQYF. Together with reference TRBV9 and TRBJ2-3, the CDR3 gives the full variable domain: DSGVTQTPKHLITATGQRVTLRCSPRSGDLSVYWYQQSLDQGLQFLIQYYNGEERAKGNILERFSAQQFPDLHSELNLSSLELGDSALYFCASTIAGGIGGTQYFGPGTRLTVL.

This sequence joins TRBV19 and TRBJ1-6, with TRBD1 matching over 9 bases. The CDR3 contains 15 residues. The V gene end was trimmed by 5 bases and the J gene end by 7 bases; junction bases not matched to a gene: 6. CDR1 and CDR2 (germline): LNHDA, SQIVND (reference sequence). The CDR3 nucleotides are TGTGCCAGTAGTCCACGGACAGGGGACAATTCACCCCTCCACTTT. Its translation is CASSPRTGDNSPLHF.

The J gene is TRBJ1-2, the V gene TRBV10-1, with D perhaps TRBD1 (5 bases). V lost 3 bases to trimming and J lost 4 bases, with 9 bases between them. The CDR3 runs 13 residues. The germline gives CDR1 WNHNN, CDR2 SYGVQD (reference sequence). The CDR3 nucleotides read TGCGCCAGCAGTGATGCCCAGGGCTATGGCTACACCTTC. It specifies CASSDAQGYGYTF.

The rearrangement uses TRBV9 and TRBJ2-3, with D maybe TRBD2 (6 bases). CDR3 length: 16 amino acids. Germline CDR1 SGDLS, CDR2 YYNGEE. V gave up 4 bases and J gave up 4 bases, with 19 bases separating them. The CDR3 loop is CASSPATAPGADTQYF. Here the CDR3 DNA reads TGTGCCAGCAGCCCTGCTACAGCCCCGGGGGCAGATACGCAGTATTTT. The whole variable domain, remainder taken from reference TRBV9 and TRBJ2-3, is DSGVTQTPKHLITATGQRVTLRCSPRSGDLSVYWYQQSLDQGLQFLIQYYNGEERAKGNILERFSAQQFPDLHSELNLSSLELGDSALYFCASSPATAPGADTQYFGPGTRLTVL.

This sequence joins TRBV7-6 and TRBJ2-2; 7 bases fit TRBD1. The CDR3 loop spans 17 amino acids. J was trimmed by 7 bases and V by 2 bases; bases with no gene match: 13. The germline gives CDR1 SGHVS, CDR2 FNYEAQ. The CDR3 bases are TGTGCCAGCAGCTTAAGGGACAGTATAGCTCGTAGCGGGGAGCTGTTTTTT. Its translation: CASSLRDSIARSGELFF.

This clone was recorded only once. The chain employs TRBV4-1 and TRBJ2-1; 8 bases are shared with TRBD1. The CDR3 spans 17 residues. Germline V lookup: CDR1 MGHRA, CDR2 YSYEKL. V shed 4 bases and J 0 bases; nucleotides not matched to a gene: 8. The CDR3 coding sequence is TGCGCCAGCAGCCTAGGACAGGGACCGAGCTCCTACAATGAGCAGTTCTTC. Amino acids: CASSLGQGPSSYNEQFF.

V gene TRBV5-4 combines with J gene TRBJ1-6; D uncertain. V dropped 4 bases and J dropped 6 bases, with 8 bases sitting between them. This CDR3 has 13 amino acids. Germline-derived CDR1 and CDR2 are SGHNT and YYREEE (reference sequence). Here the CDR3 DNA reads TGTGCCAGCAGCGCGGAGGCTAATTCACCCCTCCACTTT. Translation gives CASSAEANSPLHF.

The rearrangement uses TRBV27 and TRBJ1-1; tentative D call: TRBD1 (5 bases). Looked up from germline, CDR1 is MNHEY and CDR2 is SMNVEV (reference sequence). The CDR3 totals 14 residues. The germline V and J ends were trimmed by 3 bases and 5 bases, with 13 bases remaining between them. This CDR3 is CASSFRPGGTEAFF. CDR3 DNA sequence: TGTGCCAGCAGTTTTAGGCCGGGGGGGACTGAAGCTTTCTTT.

This clone was picked up one time. The chain carries TRBV30 and TRBJ1-2; the D gene is possibly TRBD1 (5 bases). Germline V gives CDR1 GTSNPN, CDR2 SVGIG (reference sequence). The CDR3 contains 12 residues. The V end was cut by 5 bases, the J end by 8 bases, with 15 bases between. The CDR3 loop is CAWRAGVGGYTF. DNA of the CDR3: TGTGCCTGGCGGGCGGGGGTCGGCGGCTACACCTTC.

This clone was counted between two and nine times. The chain joins TRBV6-4 to TRBJ1-1, with TRBD1 as a possible D gene (6 bases). Trimming pared 6 bases from V and 2 bases from J, leaving 13 bases between. Germline lookup yields CDR1 MRHNA and CDR2 SNTAGT. The CDR3 extends over 14 amino acids. CDR3 protein: CASSPTQGNTEAFF. In nucleotides, the CDR3 is TGTGCCAGCAGCCCAACACAGGGAAACACTGAAGCTTTCTTT.

This clone was seen just once. The V call is TRBV4-1, the J call TRBJ1-3, with 7 bases matching TRBD1. Unmatched junction bases numbered 7, after V lost 2 bases and J lost 0 bases. This CDR3 is 17 amino acids long. The germline gives CDR1 MGHRA, CDR2 YSYEKL. The CDR3 DNA sequence: TGCGCCAGCAGCCAACGGGACAGCCTGATCTCTGGAAACACCATATATTTT. The encoded protein is CASSQRDSLISGNTIYF.

The rearrangement uses TRBV19 and TRBJ1-5; D is ambiguous. Per germline, CDR1 LNHDA and CDR2 SQIVND (reference sequence). The length of the CDR3 is 12 residues. V lost 5 bases to trimming and J lost 5 bases, with 7 bases between them. CDR3 coding DNA: TGTGCCAGTAGTTGGAGGGATCAGCCCCAGCATTTT. Translating gives CASSWRDQPQHF.

In DNA form, the CDR3 reads TGTGCCACCAGTGATCCGGGCCCGGGGCAAGAGACCCAGTACTTC. Its protein is CATSDPGPGQETQYF. The chain is built from TRBV24-1 and TRBJ2-5; perhaps TRBD2 as D (5 bases). Germline CDR1 reads KGHDR; CDR2 reads SFDVKD. The CDR3 has 15 residues. The V end lost 3 bases, the J end lost 2 bases, and 12 bases lay between the germline ends.

With respect to this clone: A junction boundary mismatches the germline segment, possibly from a read error. The V and J genes are TRBV5-6 and TRBJ1-2; 7 bases align to TRBD1. This CDR3 spans 13 amino acids. Germline V CDR1 and CDR2: SGHDT, YYEEEE. The CDR3 coding sequence is TGTGCCAGCAGCTACGACAGGGCGGAAGGCTGCACCTTC. This codes for CASSYDRAEGCTF.

The chain uses TRBV6-2 or TRBV6-3 and TRBJ2-1, with TRBD1 matching 8 bases. Germline V lookup: CDR1 MNHEY, CDR2 SVGEGT. The CDR3 is made up of 15 amino acids. V lost 6 bases and J lost 4; bases outside the gene matches: 8. Here the CDR3 reads CASSLRTGKYNEQFF. The CDR3 bases are TGTGCCAGCAGCCTTCGGACAGGGAAGTACAATGAGCAGTTCTTC.

The DNA for the CDR3 is TGTGCCAGCAGCTCTTGGACAGTAAACTATGGCTACACCTTC. The encoded protein is CASSSWTVNYGYTF. V gene TRBV6-5 combines with J gene TRBJ1-2; weak D call: TRBD1 (6 bases). Germline lookup yields CDR1 MNHEY and CDR2 SVGAGI. Trimming pared 6 bases from V and 2 bases from J, leaving 13 bases between. The CDR3 runs 14 residues.

J is TRBJ1-1 and V is TRBV11-1; 7 bases agree with TRBD1. Germline trimming cut 3 bases from V and 4 bases from J; bases unmatched to any gene: 11. Looked up from germline, CDR1 is SGHAT and CDR2 is FQDESV (reference sequence). CDR3 length equals 16 residues. CDR3 in amino acids: CASSLGRRGLVTEAFF. CDR3 coding DNA: TGTGCCAGCAGCTTGGGCCGTAGGGGGCTGGTCACTGAAGCTTTCTTT.

The V and J genes are TRBV19 and TRBJ1-4, with 7 bases lining up with TRBD1. Per the germline V gene, CDR1 is LNHDA and CDR2 is SQIVND (reference sequence). The CDR3 is 15 amino acids. The ends lost 4 bases at V and 4 bases at J; junction bases unmatched: 6. In nucleotides, the CDR3 is TGTGCCAGTAGTACGGGACAGAGACTTAATGAAAAACTGTTTTTT. It codes for CASSTGQRLNEKLFF.

This chain connects TRBV7-8 to TRBJ2-1; D might be TRBD2 (6 bases). From germline, CDR1 is SGHVS and CDR2 FQNEAQ. The germline V and J ends were trimmed by 3 bases and 6 bases, with 15 bases remaining between them. The CDR3 consists of 15 residues. Here the CDR3 DNA reads TGTGCCAGCAGCTTTCAAAGCGGGCCGGGCAATGAGCAGTTCTTC. Amino acid sequence: CASSFQSGPGNEQFF.

In its sample, this clone was seen once. The chain couples TRBV7-2 to TRBJ2-2; the D gene is possibly TRBD2 (5 bases). Germline-derived CDR1 and CDR2 are SGHTA and FQGNSA. The CDR3 spans 17 residues. V gave up 1 base and J gave up 4 bases, with 16 bases separating them. CDR3 nucleotides: TGTGCCAGCAGCTTAGGGCGGCTAGCTCGGGGCACCGGGGAGCTGTTTTTT. Protein product: CASSLGRLARGTGELFF.

J is TRBJ1-3 and V is TRBV11-2; D is possibly TRBD1 (5 bases). This CDR3 contains 15 residues. From germline, CDR1 is SGHAT and CDR2 FQNNGV. V lost 2 bases and J lost 11, with 19 bases in between. The CDR3 is CASSLYQGPRSPIYF. The CDR3 bases are TGTGCCAGCAGCTTATATCAGGGCCCGAGAAGTCCCATATATTTT.

This chain links TRBV10-3 with TRBJ2-3; TRBD2 aligns across 10 bases. CDR3 length equals 17 residues. In germline, CDR1 is ENHRY, CDR2 SYGVKD. J lost 3 bases, V lost 5 bases, and 11 bases had no gene match. The CDR3 is CAISSASGGLGTDTQYF. Written as DNA, the CDR3 is TGTGCCATCAGTTCGGCTAGCGGGGGACTCGGGACAGATACGCAGTATTTT.

V gene TRBV13 combines with J gene TRBJ2-7; 9 positions agree with TRBD2. V lost 4 bases to trimming and J lost 6 bases; unmatched junction nucleotides: 13. Per the germline V gene, CDR1 is PRHDT and CDR2 is FYEKMQ (reference sequence). The CDR3 runs 16 residues. In DNA form, the CDR3 reads TGTGCCAGCAGCTCAATGGAAATAGCGGGAGTACGCGAGCAGTACTTC. Residues: CASSSMEIAGVREQYF.

The CDR3 sequence is CASRTGVNGYTF. CDR3 sequence (DNA): TGTGCCAGCAGGACAGGGGTGAATGGCTACACCTTC. The gene calls are TRBV6-5 and TRBJ1-2; 8 bases match TRBD1. Germline trimming cut 6 bases from V and 6 bases from J; bases unmatched to any gene: 3. This CDR3 region has 12 residues. CDR1 MNHEY and CDR2 SVGAGI come from the germline V gene.

The chain links TRBV7-8 to TRBJ1-2, with D tentatively TRBD1 (5 bases). CDR1 and CDR2 (germline): SGHVS, FQNEAQ. The CDR3 contains 14 residues. V lost 5 bases and J lost 2, with 12 bases in between. This chain's CDR3 is CASSLPDRNYGYTF. CDR3 DNA: TGTGCCAGCAGCCTCCCCGACAGAAACTATGGCTACACCTTC. Full variable domain (outside the CDR3, taken from reference TRBV7-8 and TRBJ1-2): GAGVSQSPRYKVAKRGQDVALRCDPISGHVSLFWYQQALGQGPEFLTYFQNEAQLDKSGLPSDRFFAERPEGSVSTLKIQRTQQEDSAVYLCASSLPDRNYGYTFGSGTRLTVV.

J is TRBJ2-1 and V is TRBV11-2; 8 positions match TRBD2. V trimming: 1 base; J trimming: 7 bases; junction bases outside the gene matches: 3. CDR3 size: 14 residues. Per germline, CDR1 SGHAT and CDR2 FQNNGV. The CDR3 sequence: CASSLGGLANEQFF. Here the CDR3 DNA reads TGTGCCAGCAGCTTAGGCGGACTAGCTAATGAGCAGTTCTTC.

This clone has just a few counts. V is TRBV29-1 and J is TRBJ1-5; tentative D call: TRBD1 (5 bases). Trimming removed 4 bases at V and 5 bases at J, with 12 bases between. The CDR3 is made up of 13 amino acids. CDR1 and CDR2 from the germline V gene are SQVTM and ANQGSEA. CDR3 protein: CSVAAGGDQPQHF. The DNA of the CDR3 is TGCAGCGTTGCTGCCGGGGGGGATCAGCCCCAGCATTTT.